This T cell receptor (beta chain) was identified in a study of T cells in Graves' hyperthyroidism and ophthalmopathy (dated by TCRdb to the late 2010s). For the study in its entirety: Peripheral blood samples were taken at the time of initial diagnosis, prior to any treatment. After sampling, hyperthyroidism patients received methimazole starting at 30 mg daily, and ophthalmopathy patients received high-dose intravenous methylprednisolone. The 80 to 100 discovery patients were randomly divided into training and test sets at a 7:3 ratio. The paper describes TCR Vbeta CDR3 sequencing of 140 or so peripheral blood samples, made up of 43 ophthalmopathy patients, over 70 hyperthyroidism patients and 17 progressor patients. TCR V-J signatures able to tell the groups apart were searched for in a discovery cohort of approximately 95 patients, of whom more than 40 had Graves' ophthalmopathy and 55 to 60 had stable Graves' hyperthyroidism. In several Graves' hyperthyroidism patients, the study also compared T-cell repertoires from thyroid tissue with T-cell repertoires from blood. Whether ophthalmopathy could be predicted prospectively was tested in an independent validation cohort made up of roughly 19 hyperthyroidism patients plus 17 patients who later progressed to ophthalmopathy. The study at large found these results: A 13 V-J signature model separated ophthalmopathy from stable hyperthyroidism, with about 90% sensitivity and 81.08% specificity in cross-validation and 80%/75% in testing. Sample size was not statistically predetermined, and blinding of investigators to group allocation was not performed. In validation, progression to ophthalmopathy was predicted by the model with more than 65% sensitivity and around 75% specificity, a median of roughly six months before onset. Most expanded thyroid clonotypes (frequency above 0.001) were also detected in blood, suggesting blood repertoires may reflect thyroid immune responses.

TCR beta CDR3 regions were amplified from RNA transcripts. A first-round RT-PCR of the TCR CDR3 used the HTBI primer set with the Qiagen OneStep RT-PCR kit. Libraries were constructed in a second round of multiplex PCR, after which size selection and purification were carried out. Libraries were sequenced paired-end with 100 bp reads on an Illumina HiSeq2000. On the study's bioinformatics: Raw data were processed with SOAPnuke, discarding reads with adapters, uncalled bases, mean Phred below 15, or no exact constant-primer or identifier match. COPE v1.2.5 was used to merge the high-quality paired reads, and each unique nucleotide sequence was defined as a clonotype. MiTCR v1.1 was used to align the clonotypes against IMGT TRBV, TRBD and TRBJ reference segments. The analysis was restricted to V-J combinations with a frequency above 0.0001, which together covered approximately 99% of the repertoires. The TCS score was defined as F50 (clonal expansion) divided by E x V (chaos), with BLOSUM62-based TCRdist calculated between CDR3 peptides within each V-J. Welch's t-statistics and random forest reduced around 520 V-J features to 10 to 15, which were used in a naive Bayes classifier (R e1071). TCRdb reran the public reads through fastp at Q25 and MiXCR, keeping productive beta chains. Rows are unified per CDR3 protein, each entry keeping the most common DNA and genes. These V and J calls are TCRdb output, not the study's own analysis. Present in this sample are some 580,000 distinct CDR3 sequences, more than 15% of which were seen just once. The ten largest clones capture less than 3.5% of the sample.

V is clipped by 5 bases and J by 3 bases, and the sequence between their germline boundaries is 10 bases long. The CDR3, cysteine through phenylalanine, is 13 amino acids long. This entry keeps only the CDR3 DNA: 39 bases, framed from base 1. From the germline V gene (reference sequence), CDR1 is SGHAT and CDR2 is FQDESV. In the ophthalmopathy patients, disease was moderately to severely active, with a Clinical Activity Score of 3 or more, a NOSPECS grade of 4 or more, and a duration of less than 3 months. The study excluded patients with uncontrolled infections, other autoimmune diseases, pregnancy or lactation. Diagnoses were established on the basis of clinical symptoms, serum thyroxine and TRAb, thyroid ultrasound, and orbital computed tomography. PBMCs were separated from 10 ml of fresh peripheral blood using Ficoll-Paque density gradient centrifugation. Total RNA was extracted using Trizol reagent, and RNA quality was assessed on an Agilent 2100 Bioanalyzer.

This clonotype was counted many times. Its antigen is still unknown. Base qualities are missing; no much larger clone stands one base away. This sequence originates from a woman aged 40-49 years with Graves' ophthalmopathy. The sequence joins TRBV11-1 to TRBJ1-1; confidence is insufficient to name the D gene. The sequencing sample was made of blood. The DNA sequence follows: TGTGCCAGCAGCCTAACCTTGGACACTGAAGCTTTCTTT. It translates to CASSLTLDTEAFF. The CDR3, completed at both ends by the reference TRBV11-1 and TRBJ1-1 genes, gives the full variable domain EAEVAQSPRYKITEKSQAVAFWCDPISGHATLYWYRQILGQGPELLVQFQDESVVDDSQLPKDRFSAERLKGVDSTLKIQPAELGDSAMYLCASSLTLDTEAFFGQGTRLTVV.